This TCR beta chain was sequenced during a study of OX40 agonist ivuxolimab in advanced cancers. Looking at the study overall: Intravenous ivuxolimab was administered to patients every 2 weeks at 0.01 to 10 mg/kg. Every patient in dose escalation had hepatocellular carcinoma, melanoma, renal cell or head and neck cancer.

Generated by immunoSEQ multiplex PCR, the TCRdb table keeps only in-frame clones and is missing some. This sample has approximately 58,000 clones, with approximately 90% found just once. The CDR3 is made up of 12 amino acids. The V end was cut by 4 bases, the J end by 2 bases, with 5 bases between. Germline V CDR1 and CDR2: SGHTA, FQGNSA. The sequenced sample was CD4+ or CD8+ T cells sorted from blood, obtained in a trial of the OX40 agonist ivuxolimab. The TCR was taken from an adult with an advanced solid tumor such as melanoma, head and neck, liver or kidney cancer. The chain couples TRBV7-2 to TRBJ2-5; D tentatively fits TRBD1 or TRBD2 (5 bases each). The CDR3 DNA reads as TGTGCCAGCAGCTGGGGGCAAGAGACCCAGTACTTC. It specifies CASSWGQETQYF. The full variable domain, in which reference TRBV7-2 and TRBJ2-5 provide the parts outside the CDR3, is GAGVSQSPSNKVTEKGKDVELRCDPISGHTALYWYRQSLGQGLEFLIYFQGNSAPDKSGLPSDRFSAERTGGSVSTLTIQRTQQEDSAVYLCASSWGQETQYFGPGTRLLVL.